Described below is a single T cell receptor (beta chain) sequence and its context. The sample originates from a study of blood T cell repertoires in COVID-19. Background on the study: Samples of COVID-19 (acute and convalescent) were obtained from the United States, Italy and Spain.

TCRdb's copy holds only in-frame clones and misses some; the assay was immunoSEQ multiplex PCR. The sample has approximately 200,000 clones; roughly four fifths are singletons. CDR1 LNHDA and CDR2 SQIVND come from the germline V gene (reference sequence). The CDR3 is 12 residues long. Trimming took off 1 base at V and 2 bases at J, with 3 bases between the two ends. Sequenced sample: peripheral blood. This sequence joins TRBV19 and TRBJ2-7; D not resolved. This clonotype originated in an elderly woman with COVID-19, enrolled during active disease. DNA for the CDR3: TGTGCCAGTAGTATAGGCGCCTACGAGCAGTACTTC. As protein: CASSIGAYEQYF.